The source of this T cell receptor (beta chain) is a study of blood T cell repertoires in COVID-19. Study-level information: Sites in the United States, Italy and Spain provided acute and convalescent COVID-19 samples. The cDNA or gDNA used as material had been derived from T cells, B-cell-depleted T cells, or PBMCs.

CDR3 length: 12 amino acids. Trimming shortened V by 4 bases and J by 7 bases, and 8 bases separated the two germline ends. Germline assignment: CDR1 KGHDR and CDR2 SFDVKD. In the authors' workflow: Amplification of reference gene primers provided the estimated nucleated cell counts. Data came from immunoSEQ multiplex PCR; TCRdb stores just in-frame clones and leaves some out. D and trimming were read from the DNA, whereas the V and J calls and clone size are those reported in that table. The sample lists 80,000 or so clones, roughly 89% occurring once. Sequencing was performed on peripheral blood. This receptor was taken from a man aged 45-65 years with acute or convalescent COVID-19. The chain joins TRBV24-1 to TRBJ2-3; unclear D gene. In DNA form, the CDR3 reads TGTGCCACCAGTGACCCCCTTAATACGCAGTATTTT. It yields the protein CATSDPLNTQYF.